The subject of this entry is one TCR beta chain. Its antigen is unidentified. This specimen comes from a study of T-cell memory formation after mild COVID-19. Study summary: Most TCR clusters belonged to a single donor.

Constant-segment primers and 5'RACE yielded cDNA libraries for TCR alpha and TCR beta, each carrying sample barcodes and UMIs. MiXCR, run by TCRdb on the 5' RACE reads, gives a single entry per CDR3 protein. The top ten clones hold approximately 2.3% of a sample with roughly 130,000 distinct CDR3 sequences, approximately 5.9% of them seen once. Study-wide findings and caveats: Clones that shrank (day 15 to 85) were balanced CD4/CD8, whereas later expanders leaned CD4+. The study detected some responding clones in pre-infection memory, suggesting cross-reactive memory joined.

The germline CDR1 and CDR2 sequences are SGHAT and FQNNGV. The CDR3 has 15 residues. V was shortened by 5 bases and J by 1 base, with 14 bases between the two germline ends. This chain connects TRBV11-2 to TRBJ1-1; maybe TRBD1 (6 bases). The receptor's source is an adult woman who had mild COVID-19 (a few samples of this study predate the infection). Cell type and time point are not known. Sequencing input: PBMCs or a T cell subset sorted from them (not recorded which). As DNA, the CDR3 is TGTGCCAGCAGCCCCAGGGGATTTGGGAACACTGAAGCTTTCTTT. It encodes CASSPRGFGNTEAFF.